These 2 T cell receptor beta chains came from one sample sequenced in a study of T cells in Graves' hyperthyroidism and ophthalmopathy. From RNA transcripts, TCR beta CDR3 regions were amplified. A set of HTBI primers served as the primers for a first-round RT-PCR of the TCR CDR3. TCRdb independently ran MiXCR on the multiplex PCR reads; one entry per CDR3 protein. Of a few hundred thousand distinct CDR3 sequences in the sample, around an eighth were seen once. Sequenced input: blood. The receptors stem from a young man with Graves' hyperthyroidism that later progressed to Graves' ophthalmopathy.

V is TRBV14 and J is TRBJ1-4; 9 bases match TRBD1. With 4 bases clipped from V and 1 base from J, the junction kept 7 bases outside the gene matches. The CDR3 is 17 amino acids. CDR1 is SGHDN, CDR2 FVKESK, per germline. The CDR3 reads CASSPGTGWRTNEKLFF. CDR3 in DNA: TGTGCCAGCAGCCCGGGGACAGGGTGGAGAACTAATGAAAAACTGTTTTTT.

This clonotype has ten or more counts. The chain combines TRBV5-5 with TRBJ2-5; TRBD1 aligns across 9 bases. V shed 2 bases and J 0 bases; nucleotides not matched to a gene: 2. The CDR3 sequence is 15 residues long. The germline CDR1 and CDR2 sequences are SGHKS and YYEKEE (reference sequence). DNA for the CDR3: TGTGCCAGCAGCTTCGGACAGGGGTACCAAGAGACCCAGTACTTC. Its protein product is CASSFGQGYQETQYF.